Shown below are 21 T cell receptor beta chains from a single sample sequenced in a study of blood T cells in healthy people across ages. For the second PCR, which ran for about 7 to 12 cycles, a sample-barcoded 5' primer and a J-beta primer mix were used. TCRdb ran MiXCR on the 5' RACE reads and lists one entry per CDR3 protein. The sample yields 1.5 million or so distinct CDR3 sequences, about 45% seen once. Sequencing was done on a sample of blood. All receptors come from a woman aged 18-29 years in good health.

This clonotype was seen only a few times. The chain carries TRBV20-1 and TRBJ2-7, with D tentatively TRBD1 (6 bases). The V gene's germline CDR1 is DFQATT and CDR2 SNEGSKA (reference sequence). The CDR3 totals 14 residues. The V gene lost 1 base and the J gene lost 6 bases, with 16 bases spanning the gap. The chain's CDR3 is CSARGIVDSGEQYF. The CDR3 coding sequence is TGCAGTGCTAGAGGCATCGTGGACAGCGGCGAGCAGTACTTC.

The chain links TRBV4-1 to TRBJ1-4, with 7 positions matching TRBD1. The CDR3 totals 15 residues. Germline loops: CDR1 MGHRA, CDR2 YSYEKL. Trimming at V came to 2 bases and at J to 6 bases, leaving 6 bases not matched to a gene. CDR3 region: CASSQRGGPHEKLFF. The CDR3 bases are TGCGCCAGCAGCCAACGAGGGGGCCCCCATGAAAAACTGTTTTTT.

This clonotype was recorded at least ten times. CDR3 DNA sequence: TGTGCCAGCAAGCGGGACCGTCCCTACGAGCAGTACTTC. Protein sequence: CASKRDRPYEQYF. The V call is TRBV6-5, the J call TRBJ2-7; 7 bases align to TRBD2. J lost 2 bases, V lost 7 bases, and 5 bases had no gene match. The CDR3 has 13 residues. Germline-derived CDR1 and CDR2 are MNHEY and SVGAGI.

The V gene is TRBV20-1, the J gene TRBJ2-3; D unresolved. CDR1 and CDR2 (germline): DFQATT, SNEGSKA (reference sequence). Trimming took 5 bases from V and 5 from J, leaving 17 bases between them. The CDR3 loop spans 14 amino acids. CDR3 loop: CSARKGPAEDTQYF. For the CDR3, the DNA is TGCAGTGCTCGTAAGGGCCCAGCCGAAGATACGCAGTATTTT.

This clonotype turned up a few times. The J gene is TRBJ2-3, the V gene TRBV7-9; 8 positions match TRBD1. The trim removed 4 bases at V and 4 bases at J, leaving 7 bases unmatched. The CDR3 loop spans 15 amino acids. The germline V gene encodes CDR1 SEHNR and CDR2 FQNEAQ (reference sequence). The DNA for the CDR3 is TGTGCCAGCAGCTGGACAGGGAAGGGGGCAGATACGCAGTATTTT. As protein: CASSWTGKGADTQYF.

A few counts support this clonotype. The V call is TRBV12-3 or TRBV12-4, the J call TRBJ1-2, with 8 bases fitting TRBD1. The V gene end was trimmed by 3 bases and the J gene end by 4 bases; junction bases not matched to a gene: 4. The length of the CDR3 is 14 residues. CDR3 amino acids: CASSFLGTGYGYTF. DNA of the CDR3: TGTGCCAGCAGTTTTCTTGGGACAGGCTATGGCTACACCTTC.

In this sample, this clonotype turned up once. The missing conserved phenylalanine or tryptophan at the end of this CDR3 makes a read error likely. CDR3 sequence reads: CASSPRLKGTQYL. The CDR3 coding sequence is TGTGCCAGCAGTCCGAGGCTTAAGGGCACTCAGTACCTC. The chain employs TRBV12-3 or TRBV12-4 and TRBJ2-5, with D uncertain. Between the trimmed V and J ends, which lost 5 bases and 11 bases, there was a span of 18 bases. CDR3 length equals 13 residues.

This clonotype was counted between two and nine times. This chain links TRBV6-2 or TRBV6-3 with TRBJ2-1; no clear D gene. The CDR3 length is 13 residues. CDR1 and CDR2 from the germline V gene are MNHEY and SVGEGT. Trimming stripped 4 bases from V and 6 bases from J, with 10 bases between. The CDR3 spells CASSFLAVNEQFF. CDR3 coding DNA: TGTGCCAGCAGTTTTCTGGCGGTCAATGAGCAGTTCTTC.

The chain recombines TRBV28 with TRBJ2-3, with a weak D call TRBD1 (5 bases). This CDR3 is built from 16 residues. CDR1 is MDHEN, CDR2 SYDVKM, per germline. V was cut by 5 bases and J by 3 bases, with 18 bases left in between. In DNA, the CDR3 is TGTGCCAGCAGTGAACAAAGGTGGGGCTCGACAGATACGCAGTATTTT. Protein: CASSEQRWGSTDTQYF.

CDR3 residues: CSARRQYNEQYF. The CDR3 nucleotides are TGCAGTGCTAGGAGACAATACAATGAGCAGTACTTC. The J gene is TRBJ2-4, the V gene TRBV20-1; D is unresolved. This CDR3 is 12 amino acids long. V lost 3 bases, J lost 13 bases, and 16 bases lay in between. The germline gives CDR1 DFQATT, CDR2 SNEGSKA (reference sequence).

V is TRBV12-3 or TRBV12-4 and J is TRBJ2-7; perhaps TRBD1 as D (6 bases). V lost 3 bases to trimming and J lost 5 bases, with 11 bases between them. The CDR3 runs 13 residues. CDR3 coding DNA: TGTGCCAGCAGTTTTACAGGGCCGGACGAGCAGTACTTC. Translating it yields CASSFTGPDEQYF.

The DNA for the CDR3 is TGTGCCAGCAGCGACTATTACACAGATACGCAGTATTTT. This encodes CASSDYYTDTQYF. The rearrangement joins TRBV7-9 to TRBJ2-3; D is perhaps TRBD2 (5 bases). This CDR3 contains 13 residues. V lost 5 bases and J lost 2, with 8 bases in between. Germline V gives CDR1 SEHNR, CDR2 FQNEAQ (reference sequence).

J is TRBJ2-5 and V is TRBV10-3; the D gene could be TRBD1 or TRBD2 (5 bases each). The DNA end lines up better with TRBJ2-7; the J call may be wrong. CDR3 length equals 13 residues. Germline lookup yields CDR1 ENHRY and CDR2 SYGVKD. The CDR3 region is CAISESGPYEQYF. In DNA form, the CDR3 reads TGTGCCATCAGTGAGTCGGGACCCTACGAGCAGTACTTC.

The rearrangement uses TRBV5-5 and TRBJ2-1; 10 nucleotides agree with TRBD2. Germline values: CDR1 SGHKS, CDR2 YYEKEE (reference sequence). The CDR3 runs 16 residues. J gave up 8 bases and V 0 bases, and 8 bases lay outside the gene matches. In DNA form, the CDR3 reads TGTGCCAGCAGCTTGGGCGTAGCGGGGGGAGGTCATGAGCAGTTCTTC. Its protein product is CASSLGVAGGGHEQFF.

This clonotype turned up a few times. The rearrangement uses TRBV2 and TRBJ2-7; possible D gene TRBD1, 5 bases. With 6 bases removed from V and 0 bases from J, the gap between germline ends came to 12 bases. This CDR3 is 14 amino acids long. The germline gives CDR1 SNHLY, CDR2 FYNNEI. CDR3 DNA sequence: TGTGCCAGCAGGGACACGCTGAGCTCCTACGAGCAGTACTTC. This translates into CASRDTLSSYEQYF.

This sequence joins TRBV7-2 and TRBJ2-1; TRBD2 might be the D (7 bases). The ends were cut back, 8 bases at V and 2 bases at J, with 13 bases in the middle. CDR3 size: 14 residues. The germline gives CDR1 SGHTA, CDR2 FQGNSA. The CDR3: CASGGAGAYNEQFF. As DNA, the CDR3 is TGTGCCAGCGGGGGGGCAGGGGCCTACAATGAGCAGTTCTTC.

This clonotype was detected only a few times. V and J are TRBV7-2 and TRBJ2-7; D is uncertain. Trimming stripped 7 bases from V and 0 bases from J, with 10 bases between. From germline, CDR1 is SGHTA and CDR2 FQGNSA. This CDR3 has 13 amino acids. The DNA for the CDR3 is TGTGCCAGCACCTTGGACCCCTCCTACGAGCAGTACTTC. Its translation: CASTLDPSYEQYF. Combining the CDR3 with reference TRBV7-2 and TRBJ2-7 gives the whole variable domain GAGVSQSPSNKVTEKGKDVELRCDPISGHTALYWYRQSLGQGLEFLIYFQGNSAPDKSGLPSDRFSAERTGGSVSTLTIQRTQQEDSAVYLCASTLDPSYEQYFGPGTRLTVT.

This clonotype showed up just a few times. A read error may account for a junction end that differs from germline. This chain uses TRBV6-2 or TRBV6-3 with TRBJ2-5; the D gene could be TRBD1 or TRBD2 (5 bases each). CDR3 length equals 12 residues. Germline V lookup: CDR1 MNHEY, CDR2 SVGEGT. The CDR3, as DNA: TGTGCCACCAGGGAGCGGCAAGGGACCCAGTACTTC. This sequence encodes CATRERQGTQYF.

The table lists this clonotype with a few counts. The chain joins TRBV25-1 to TRBJ1-6; D remains ambiguous. The germline CDR1 and CDR2 sequences are MGHDK and SYGVNS. The CDR3 has 14 amino acids. V was shortened by 10 bases and J by 0 bases, with 10 bases between the two germline ends. The CDR3: CATQPSSYNSPLHF. In nucleotides, the CDR3 is TGTGCCACCCAGCCGAGCTCCTATAATTCACCCCTCCACTTT. Supplemented by reference TRBV25-1 and TRBJ1-6, the full variable domain reads EADIYQTPRYLVIGTGKKITLECSQTMGHDKMYWYQQDPGMELHLIHYSYGVNSTEKGDLSSESTVSRIRTEHFPLTLESARPSHTSQYLCATQPSSYNSPLHFGNGTRLTVT.

The V gene is TRBV3-1, the J gene TRBJ1-2; D is ambiguous. V was cut by 0 bases and J by 3 bases, with 14 bases left in between. Germline V lookup: CDR1 LGHDT, CDR2 YNNKEL (reference sequence). This CDR3 has 16 amino acids. The CDR3 coding sequence is TGTGCCAGCAGCCAAGATCCGCGTGGCAGCTACTATGGCTACACCTTC. Translation gives CASSQDPRGSYYGYTF.

The rearrangement uses TRBV3-1 and TRBJ2-5; TRBD2 matches 7 bases. The CDR3 consists of 15 residues. The germline V gene has CDR1 LGHDT and CDR2 YNNKEL (reference sequence). The junction had 5 bases not matched to a gene; V was cut back by 1 base and J by 3 bases. In DNA form, the CDR3 reads TGTGCCAGCAGCCAAGTCTGGGCGGGAGAAGAGACCCAGTACTTC. Translation gives CASSQVWAGEETQYF.